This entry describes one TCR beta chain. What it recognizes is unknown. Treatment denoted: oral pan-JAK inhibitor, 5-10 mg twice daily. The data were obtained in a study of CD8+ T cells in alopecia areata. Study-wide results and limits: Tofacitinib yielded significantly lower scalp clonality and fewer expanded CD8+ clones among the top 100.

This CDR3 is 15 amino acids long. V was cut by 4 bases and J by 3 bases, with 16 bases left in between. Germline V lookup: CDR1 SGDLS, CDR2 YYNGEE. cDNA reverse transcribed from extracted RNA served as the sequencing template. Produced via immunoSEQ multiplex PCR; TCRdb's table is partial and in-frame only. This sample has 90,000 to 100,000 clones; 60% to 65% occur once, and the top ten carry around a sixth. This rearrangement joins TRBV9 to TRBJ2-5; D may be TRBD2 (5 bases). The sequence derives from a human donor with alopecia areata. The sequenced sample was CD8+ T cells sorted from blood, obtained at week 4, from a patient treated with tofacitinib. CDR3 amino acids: CASSNLGNREETQYF. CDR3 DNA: TGTGCCAGCAGCAATCTCGGGAATCGAGAAGAGACCCAGTACTTC.